The 30 T cell receptor beta chains in this list originate from one sample, sequenced in a study of cytomegalovirus exposure and HLA in healthy donors. The study ran its PCR with 60 Vbeta and 13 Jbeta primers. The table came from immunoSEQ multiplex PCR; TCRdb's copy has only in-frame clones and leaves some out. The sample data list 70,000 to 100,000 clones. Sequences were obtained from PBMCs. These receptors came from a man younger than 35 in good health and CMV-seropositive.

V is TRBV11-2 and J is TRBJ2-5; 7 bases are shared with TRBD2. The V gene's germline CDR1 is SGHAT and CDR2 FQNNGV. V shed 1 base, J shed 6 bases, and the junction held 8 bases outside the gene matches. The CDR3 is made up of 15 amino acids. The CDR3 coding sequence is TGTGCCAGCAGCTTAGTTGGCAGGGAGGGACAGACCCAGTACTTC. Translating it yields CASSLVGREGQTQYF.

A note on this clone: An end of the junction does not agree with germline; a read error may underlie this. J is TRBJ2-1 and V is TRBV6-1; 7 bases are shared with TRBD2. The CDR3 length is 14 residues. Germline V gene lookup returns CDR1 MNHNS and CDR2 SASEGT. The CDR3 DNA follows: TGTGCCAGCAGTGAAGAATGGCGGGAGAGAAGGCGGATCTTC. Residues: CASSEEWRERRRIF.

The chain has TRBV28 and TRBJ2-5, with TRBD1 as a possible D gene (5 bases). Deletions cut 4 bases from V and 6 bases from J, with 15 bases between. There are 14 residues in the CDR3. Germline V gene lookup returns CDR1 MDHEN and CDR2 SYDVKM. CDR3 in amino acids: CASSSTVVAKTQYF. The CDR3 DNA reads TGTGCCAGCAGTTCGACAGTAGTTGCGAAGACCCAGTACTTC.

The rearrangement joins TRBV28 to TRBJ2-7; 8 bases fit TRBD2. J was trimmed by 6 bases and V by 8 bases; bases with no gene match: 15. The CDR3 totals 15 residues. The germline CDR1 and CDR2 sequences are MDHEN and SYDVKM. Here the CDR3 DNA reads TGTGCCAGCTCTCATGGGGGCGGGGGGAATATCGAGCAGTACTTC. Translating gives CASSHGGGGNIEQYF.

The rearrangement uses TRBV7-2 and TRBJ1-1; D might be TRBD1 (5 bases). Germline V gene lookup returns CDR1 SGHTA and CDR2 FQGNSA. Deletions cut 5 bases from V and 4 bases from J, with 14 bases between. The CDR3 is 14 amino acids. This CDR3 is CASSLSGGGTEAFF. The DNA of the CDR3 is TGTGCCAGCAGCCTCTCCGGGGGGGGCACTGAAGCTTTCTTT.

The chain is built from TRBV10-3 and TRBJ1-1, with 7 bases that match TRBD1. The CDR3 has 15 residues. CDR1 ENHRY and CDR2 SYGVKD come from the germline V gene. Germline trimming cut 3 bases from V and 6 bases from J; bases unmatched to any gene: 10. The CDR3 sequence is CAISDLGQGVAEAFF. For the CDR3, the DNA is TGTGCCATCAGTGATCTAGGGCAGGGGGTAGCTGAAGCTTTCTTT.

V is TRBV21-1 and J is TRBJ2-2; the D call TRBD1 from the table was never checked on the DNA. TRBV21-1 is reported as a pseudogene. CDR3 length equals 18 residues. In DNA form, the CDR3 reads TGTGCCAGCAGCAAGCGACCCCGGACAGGGGGTATATGCGGGGAGCTGTTTTTT. Its translation is CASSKRPRTGGICGELFF.

This chain connects TRBV5-4 to TRBJ2-7, with TRBD1 matching 11 bases. This CDR3 is 14 amino acids long. V was clipped by 2 bases and J by 6 bases; unmatched bases: 4. CDR1 is SGHNT, CDR2 YYREEE, per germline (reference sequence). The CDR3 is CASSFRDRGVEQYF. The CDR3 DNA reads as TGTGCCAGCAGCTTCCGGGACAGGGGGGTCGAGCAGTACTTC.

The chain carries TRBV5-1 and TRBJ2-5, with TRBD2 identical over 14 bases. This CDR3 has 15 amino acids. Trimming took 8 bases from V and 3 from J; bases not matched to a gene: 6. Per germline, CDR1 SGHRS and CDR2 YFSETQ. CDR3 protein: CASSGLAGGEETQYF. For the CDR3, the DNA is TGCGCCAGTTCCGGACTAGCGGGAGGAGAAGAGACCCAGTACTTC.

The rearrangement joins TRBV18 to TRBJ1-4; D not certain. CDR1 is KGHSH and CDR2 is LQKENI in the germline V gene. Between the trimmed V and J ends, which lost 1 base and 3 bases, there was a span of 21 bases. This CDR3 is 19 amino acids long. This CDR3 is CASSPRTGFGRRANEKLFF. As DNA, the CDR3 is TGTGCCAGCTCACCACGAACCGGGTTTGGGAGAAGAGCTAATGAAAAACTGTTTTTT.

CDR3 sequence reads: CASSYPGVELGTEAFF. The CDR3 DNA is TGCGCCAGCAGTTATCCAGGGGTTGAGTTGGGCACTGAAGCTTTCTTT. The V call is TRBV5-1, the J call TRBJ1-1, with D tentatively TRBD1 (6 bases). Looked up from germline, CDR1 is SGHRS and CDR2 is YFSETQ. V shed 5 bases and J shed 4 bases, with 21 bases lying between them. The CDR3 is 16 residues long.

This chain connects TRBV28 to TRBJ2-7, with 7 bases lining up with TRBD1. Per germline, CDR1 MDHEN and CDR2 SYDVKM. This CDR3 is 14 amino acids long. The ends lost 6 bases at V and 0 bases at J; junction bases unmatched: 5. CDR3 loop: CASSLRQGSYEQYF. CDR3 sequence (DNA): TGTGCCAGCAGCCTTAGACAGGGCTCCTACGAGCAGTACTTC. The whole variable domain, remainder taken from reference TRBV28 and TRBJ2-7, is DVKVTQSSRYLVKRTGEKVFLECVQDMDHENMFWYRQDPGLGLRLIYFSYDVKMKEKGDIPEGYSVSREKKERFSLILESASTNQTSMYLCASSLRQGSYEQYFGPGTRLTVT.

The rearrangement joins TRBV19 to TRBJ1-1; TRBD1 is a possible D gene (5 bases). Trimming stripped 6 bases from V and 1 base from J, with 9 bases between. CDR3 length: 13 amino acids. The germline CDR1 and CDR2 sequences are LNHDA and SQIVND (reference sequence). As DNA, the CDR3 is TGTGCCAGTAGCCCTCAGGGGAACACTGAAGCTTTCTTT. The encoded protein is CASSPQGNTEAFF.

This chain joins TRBV7-6 and TRBJ2-7, with a possible D match to TRBD2 (5 bases). Trimming stripped 4 bases from V and 6 bases from J, with 16 bases between. The CDR3 loop spans 14 amino acids. Germline loops: CDR1 SGHVS, CDR2 FNYEAQ. The CDR3: CASSSTRRGAEQYF. CDR3 DNA sequence: TGTGCCAGCAGCTCAACAAGACGGGGAGCCGAGCAGTACTTC. The full variable domain, its missing parts supplied by reference TRBV7-6 and TRBJ2-7, is GAGVSQSPRYKVTKRGQDVALRCDPISGHVSLYWYRQALGQGPEFLTYFNYEAQQDKSGLPNDRFSAERPEGSISTLTIQRTEQRDSAMYRCASSSTRRGAEQYFGPGTRLTVT.

The V and J genes are TRBV10-1 and TRBJ2-2; 7 nucleotides agree with TRBD2. CDR3 length equals 17 residues. After removal of 0 bases from V and 5 bases from J, the junction contained 9 bases not matched to a gene. In germline, CDR1 is WNHNN, CDR2 SYGVQD (reference sequence). CDR3 DNA sequence: TGCGCCAGCAGTGAGTCACGAAGGAGCGGGGATACCGGGGAGCTGTTTTTT. Its translation: CASSESRRSGDTGELFF.

The rearrangement joins TRBV29-1 to TRBJ1-5; 7 positions match TRBD1. Germline-derived CDR1 and CDR2 are SQVTM and ANQGSEA. The CDR3 has 16 amino acids. Unmatched junction bases numbered 15, after V lost 7 bases and J lost 3 bases. CDR3 in DNA: TGCAGCGCTCTTGTTCCCCCTGGACAGGACAATCAGCCCCAGCATTTT. It encodes CSALVPPGQDNQPQHF. Based on the CDR3 plus reference TRBV29-1 and TRBJ1-5, the full variable domain is SAVISQKPSRDICQRGTSLTIQCQVDSQVTMMFWYRQQPGQSLTLIATANQGSEATYESGFVIDKFPISRPNLTFSTLTVSNMSPEDSSIYLCSALVPPGQDNQPQHFGDGTRLSIL.

The genes are TRBV13 and TRBJ2-7; D possibly corresponds to TRBD1 (6 bases). The CDR3 contains 15 residues. Germline V gene sequence: CDR1 PRHDT, CDR2 FYEKMQ (reference sequence). V dropped 0 bases and J dropped 1 base, with 10 bases sitting between them. DNA of the CDR3: TGTGCCAGCAGCTTAGGCATCGGACAGTCCTACGAGCAGTACTTC. Translation gives CASSLGIGQSYEQYF.

The V call is TRBV5-6, the J call TRBJ2-7; 8 bases match TRBD2. CDR1 is SGHDT and CDR2 is YYEEEE in the germline V gene. The CDR3 length is 13 residues. After removal of 3 bases from V and 4 bases from J, the junction contained 3 bases not matched to a gene. As DNA, the CDR3 is TGTGCCAGCAGCTCCGGGACTAGTTACGAGCAGTACTTC. It specifies CASSSGTSYEQYF.

The gene calls are TRBV7-9 and TRBJ2-7, with 7 bases matching TRBD1. The CDR3 totals 15 residues. With 6 bases clipped from V and 3 bases from J, the junction kept 11 bases outside the gene matches. In germline, CDR1 is SEHNR, CDR2 FQNEAQ (reference sequence). The CDR3 DNA is TGTGCCAGCAGTCCAATCCGGGACAGCGGCTACGAGCAGTACTTC. This sequence encodes CASSPIRDSGYEQYF.

The chain employs TRBV5-5 and TRBJ1-4; D remains ambiguous. Germline V gene sequence: CDR1 SGHKS, CDR2 YYEKEE (reference sequence). This CDR3 spans 16 amino acids. Trimming took 1 base from V and 3 from J, leaving 13 bases between them. The CDR3 protein is CASSLTAPTSNEKLFF. The CDR3 nucleotides are TGTGCCAGCAGCTTGACAGCCCCAACATCTAATGAAAAACTGTTTTTT.

The chain uses TRBV28 and TRBJ1-5, with TRBD1 as a possible D gene (5 bases). The germline gives CDR1 MDHEN, CDR2 SYDVKM. The CDR3 runs 13 residues. Trimming removed 2 bases at V and 9 bases at J, with 11 bases between. The CDR3 DNA follows: TGTGCCAGCAGTTTAGGGGGGAGAAGGCCCCAGCATTTT. Translation gives CASSLGGRRPQHF.

The V and J genes are TRBV9 and TRBJ1-1, with D unclear. The CDR3 consists of 14 residues. Germline-derived CDR1 and CDR2 are SGDLS and YYNGEE. V was pared by 2 bases and J by 2 bases, with 10 bases between. The CDR3 region is CASSVEGRNTEAFF. The CDR3 DNA sequence: TGTGCCAGCAGCGTTGAGGGCAGAAACACTGAAGCTTTCTTT. Full variable domain (missing parts from reference TRBV9 and TRBJ1-1): DSGVTQTPKHLITATGQRVTLRCSPRSGDLSVYWYQQSLDQGLQFLIQYYNGEERAKGNILERFSAQQFPDLHSELNLSSLELGDSALYFCASSVEGRNTEAFFGQGTRLTVV.

The DNA for the CDR3 is TGTGCCAGCAGCTTCACAGGGTTTGAGCAGTTCTTC. The encoded protein is CASSFTGFEQFF. V and J are TRBV11-3 and TRBJ2-1, with D possibly matching TRBD1 (6 bases). Germline CDR1 and CDR2: SGHNT and YENEEA. The CDR3 covers 12 residues. The V and J ends lost 3 bases and 9 bases respectively, with 9 bases between them.

The V and J genes are TRBV19 and TRBJ2-3, with TRBD2 identical over 10 bases. The CDR3 length is 16 residues. The germline gives CDR1 LNHDA, CDR2 SQIVND (reference sequence). Trimming removed 4 bases from V and 0 bases from J; junction bases left unmatched: 4. The CDR3 loop reads CASSTATSGSTDTQYF. CDR3 DNA sequence: TGTGCCAGTAGTACCGCGACTAGCGGGAGCACAGATACGCAGTATTTT.

V is TRBV6-1 and J is TRBJ1-1, with D tentatively TRBD1 (5 bases). Germline V gene lookup returns CDR1 MNHNS and CDR2 SASEGT. CDR3 length: 16 amino acids. V was cut by 3 bases and J by 0 bases, with 14 bases left in between. The CDR3 sequence is CASSDSPGLVNTEAFF. DNA for the CDR3: TGTGCCAGCAGTGATTCTCCAGGGTTGGTGAACACTGAAGCTTTCTTT.

V usage is TRBV6-5 and J usage is TRBJ1-2, with 7 bases that match TRBD1. The junction had 8 bases not matched to a gene; V was cut back by 5 bases and J by 8 bases. The CDR3 contains 13 residues. Germline V gives CDR1 MNHEY, CDR2 SVGAGI. Here the CDR3 reads CASSVSGGEGYTF. The CDR3 region has the DNA TGTGCCAGCAGTGTTTCAGGGGGAGAAGGCTACACCTTC.

The chain is built from TRBV4-1 and TRBJ2-6; D is possibly TRBD1 (6 bases). The length of the CDR3 is 21 residues. Trimming cost V 2 bases and J 3 bases, with 26 bases left between them. Germline V CDR1 and CDR2: MGHRA, YSYEKL. The CDR3 coding sequence is TGCGCCAGCAGCCAACCGCTGCCGCAACAGGGAAACTCTCGTGGGGCCAACGTCCTGACTTTC. Amino acids: CASSQPLPQQGNSRGANVLTF.

The V call is TRBV4-1, the J call TRBJ1-1, with 9 bases matching TRBD1. Germline lookup yields CDR1 MGHRA and CDR2 YSYEKL. The CDR3 covers 15 residues. V lost 4 bases to trimming and J lost 1 base; unmatched junction nucleotides: 4. This chain's CDR3 is CASSPMGQGNTEAFF. DNA of the CDR3: TGCGCCAGCAGCCCCATGGGACAGGGGAACACTGAAGCTTTCTTT.

V is TRBV7-8 and J is TRBJ1-2; D is perhaps TRBD1 (6 bases). Germline CDR1 and CDR2: SGHVS and FQNEAQ. Trimming stripped 4 bases from V and 5 bases from J, with 17 bases between. The CDR3 has 15 residues. The CDR3 loop is CASSSGARSRYGYTF. The CDR3 DNA sequence: TGTGCCAGCAGCTCAGGGGCGCGGAGTCGGTATGGCTACACCTTC.

The chain couples TRBV5-1 to TRBJ2-3, with 11 bases that match TRBD2. CDR1 SGHRS and CDR2 YFSETQ come from the germline V gene. Trimming cost V 5 bases and J 3 bases; bases outside gene matches: 5. The CDR3 contains 15 residues. This CDR3 reads CASSLSGRVTDTQYF. The CDR3 coding sequence is TGCGCCAGCAGTCTTAGCGGGAGGGTGACAGATACGCAGTATTTT.